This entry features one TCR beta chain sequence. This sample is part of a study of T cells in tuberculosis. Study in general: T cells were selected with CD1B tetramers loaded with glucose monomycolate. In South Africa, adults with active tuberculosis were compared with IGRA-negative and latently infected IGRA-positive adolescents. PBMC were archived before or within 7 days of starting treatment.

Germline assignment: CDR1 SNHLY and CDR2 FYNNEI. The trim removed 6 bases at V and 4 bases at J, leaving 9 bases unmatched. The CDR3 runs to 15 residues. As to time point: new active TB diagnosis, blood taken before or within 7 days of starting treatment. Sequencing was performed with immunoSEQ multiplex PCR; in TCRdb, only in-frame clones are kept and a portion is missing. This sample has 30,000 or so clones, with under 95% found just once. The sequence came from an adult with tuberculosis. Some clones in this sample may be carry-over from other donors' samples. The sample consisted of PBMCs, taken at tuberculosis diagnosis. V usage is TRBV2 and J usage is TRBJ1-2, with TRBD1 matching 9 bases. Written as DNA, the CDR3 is TGTGCCAGCAGGTCAAGGGACAGGGTGTTCTATGGCTACACCTTC. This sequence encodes CASRSRDRVFYGYTF.